This is a list of T cell receptor beta chains from one sample in a study of spatial heterogeneity in lung cancer. TCRdb ran MiXCR on the 5' RACE reads and lists one entry per CDR3 protein. The sample lists 20,000 to 30,000 distinct CDR3 sequences, around 9.2% occurring once. The specimen comprised lung tumor tissue, sampled at surgery. The receptors shown here come from a male donor with early-stage non-small cell lung cancer. Both conserved end residues are part of each CDR3.

J gene,V gene,CDR3 protein
TRBJ2-1,TRBV19,CASSIGVNEQFF
TRBJ2-5,TRBV27,CASSLYRGVQETQYF
TRBJ2-1,TRBV11-2,CASSPHVYNEQFF
TRBJ2-7,TRBV7-6,CASSPLGQVHEQYF
TRBJ2-1,TRBV2,CASSGSGGASEQFF
TRBJ2-7,TRBV28,CASSLTSGTYEQYF
TRBJ1-2,TRBV20-1,CSARVVRGAYGYTF
TRBJ2-5,TRBV12-3/TRBV12-4,CASSWTSVQETQYF
TRBJ2-7,TRBV20-1,CSAAGLARYEQYF
TRBJ2-2,TRBV29-1,CSGGQGATGELFF
TRBJ2-5,TRBV5-1,CASSSGQQEETQYF
TRBJ2-3,TRBV4-2,CASSDPGTDTQYF
TRBJ2-1,TRBV20-1,CSARDREVRNEQFF
TRBJ2-7,TRBV12-3/TRBV12-4,CASSLLLTSYEQYF
TRBJ2-7,TRBV10-3,CAISDSGAVYEQYF
TRBJ2-5,TRBV5-1,CASRDPSTETQYF
TRBJ2-7,TRBV2,CASRDSSYEQYF
TRBJ2-1,TRBV27,CASNGQGQYNEQFF
TRBJ2-5,TRBV20-1,CSARRQETQYF
TRBJ2-5,TRBV5-6,CASTRTGSKETQYF
TRBJ2-5,TRBV7-6,CASSPSGFQETQYF
TRBJ2-2,TRBV5-1,CASSHRTGTNTGELFF
TRBJ2-7,TRBV18,CASSPPPKDEQYF
TRBJ2-7,TRBV11-2,CASSLGPVTPSEQYF